This entry lists 11 T cell receptor beta chains sequenced from one sample in a study of T cells after yellow fever vaccination. Each CDR3 protein is one row after TCRdb ran MiXCR on the 5' RACE reads. This sample has roughly 79,000 distinct CDR3 sequences; 7.3% occur once, and the top ten carry around 29%. The sample was CD8+ T cells sorted from PBMCs, taken approximately 11 days after the first yellow fever vaccination. Source of these receptors: a man aged 18 to 29 who received the YFV17D yellow fever vaccine.

The chain links TRBV7-8 to TRBJ2-3; TRBD1 might be the D (6 bases). The CDR3 length is 17 residues. Trimming cost V 5 bases and J 2 bases, with 20 bases left between them. The germline V gene encodes CDR1 SGHVS and CDR2 FQNEAQ. CDR3 loop: CASSPSVDSLITDTQYF. The CDR3 bases are TGTGCCAGCAGCCCCAGCGTGGACAGCCTTATCACAGATACGCAGTATTTT.

This clonotype was recorded many times. The chain couples TRBV20-1 to TRBJ1-2, with 8 bases that match TRBD1. After removal of 0 bases from V and 8 bases from J, the junction contained 11 bases not matched to a gene. The CDR3 has 15 residues. Germline CDR1 is DFQATT and CDR2 is SNEGSKA (reference sequence). In DNA form, the CDR3 reads TGCAGTGCTAGAGACTCCGGGACAGGCAATCTGGGCTACACCTTC. Its protein product is CSARDSGTGNLGYTF.

This clonotype came up many times. The chain is built from TRBV9 and TRBJ2-1; tentative D call: TRBD1 (6 bases). Germline V gene lookup returns CDR1 SGDLS and CDR2 YYNGEE. Trimming took 1 base from V and 8 from J, leaving 22 bases between them. The CDR3 is made up of 17 amino acids. The CDR3 sequence is CASSVSYRVLLPHEQFF. The DNA for the CDR3 is TGTGCCAGCAGCGTATCATACAGGGTTCTCCTTCCCCATGAGCAGTTCTTC.

This clonotype was seen ten or more times. The V call is TRBV7-3, the J call TRBJ2-1; 9 nucleotides agree with TRBD1. From germline, CDR1 is SGHTA and CDR2 FQGTGA. V trimming: 1 base; J trimming: 6 bases; junction bases outside the gene matches: 4. This CDR3 has 15 residues. CDR3 sequence: CASSLNRGLLNEQFF. For the CDR3, the DNA is TGTGCCAGCAGCTTAAACAGGGGGCTTCTCAATGAGCAGTTCTTC.

This clonotype was counted at least ten times. V and J are TRBV10-3 and TRBJ2-1, with D possibly matching TRBD1 (5 bases). Germline CDR1 ENHRY, CDR2 SYGVKD. V shed 2 bases and J shed 7 bases, with 9 bases lying between them. There are 13 residues in the CDR3. This chain's CDR3 is CAISEDSPNEQFF. The CDR3 DNA sequence: TGTGCCATCAGTGAGGACAGCCCTAATGAGCAGTTCTTC.

This clonotype was recorded at least ten times. V gene TRBV6-5 combines with J gene TRBJ1-1; the match to TRBD1 covers 7 bases. The V gene's germline CDR1 is MNHEY and CDR2 SVGAGI. J gave up 3 bases and V 5 bases, and 3 bases lay outside the gene matches. The CDR3 contains 13 residues. The CDR3 DNA is TGTGCCAGCAGTCGGCAGGGGGACACTGAAGCTTTCTTT. Translating gives CASSRQGDTEAFF.

The rearrangement links TRBV12-3 or TRBV12-4 to TRBJ1-5; TRBD1 is a possible D gene (6 bases). The CDR3 contains 12 residues. Trimming took 10 bases from V and 4 from J, leaving 11 bases between them. CDR3 region: CATRDTNQPQHF. CDR3 coding DNA: TGTGCCACCCGGGACACAAATCAGCCCCAGCATTTT.

This clonotype was counted ten times or more. The rearrangement links TRBV5-5 to TRBJ2-2; the match to TRBD1 covers 9 bases. V was pared by 5 bases and J by 5 bases, with 7 bases of the junction left unmatched. This CDR3 region has 15 residues. Looked up from germline, CDR1 is SGHKS and CDR2 is YYEKEE (reference sequence). The CDR3: CASSLPGQGTGELFF. CDR3 in DNA: TGTGCCAGCAGTCTACCGGGACAGGGAACCGGGGAGCTGTTTTTT.

About this clonotype itself: A much larger clone lies a single base off, so this may be a read error. This chain joins TRBV4-1 and TRBJ1-5, with D maybe TRBD1 (5 bases). The germline V gene has CDR1 MGHRA and CDR2 YSYEKL. Trimming shortened V by 0 bases and J by 8 bases, and 11 bases separated the two germline ends. This CDR3 has 14 residues. The CDR3 spells CASSQDGGDKPQHF. The CDR3 DNA is TGCGCCAGCAGCCAAGATGGGGGGGATAAGCCCCAGCATTTT.

Many counts were recorded for this clonotype. The chain has TRBV4-1 and TRBJ2-2; D not certain. V lost 1 base to trimming and J lost 5 bases, with 8 bases between them. Looked up from germline, CDR1 is MGHRA and CDR2 is YSYEKL. The CDR3 is 14 residues long. The CDR3 is CASSQGLQTGELFF. CDR3 nucleotide sequence: TGCGCCAGCAGCCAAGGCCTTCAGACCGGGGAGCTGTTTTTT.

This clonotype was seen at least ten times. This chain uses TRBV4-1 with TRBJ2-5; D may be TRBD2 (6 bases). Trimming took 2 bases from V and 5 from J, leaving 21 bases between them. CDR1 MGHRA and CDR2 YSYEKL come from the germline V gene. This CDR3 is built from 17 residues. For the CDR3, the DNA is TGCGCCAGCAGCCAAAGATCACCGGGGGTGGGGTCGGAGACCCAGTACTTC. Amino acid sequence: CASSQRSPGVGSETQYF.